Included here is one T cell receptor (beta chain) sequence, with context. The antigen is unknown. Primers: 60 Vbeta forward and 13 Jbeta reverse. The repertoire was sequenced with immunoSEQ multiplex PCR; TCRdb's copy has only in-frame clones and lacks some. The sample lists around 90,000 clones, 64% occurring once. The entry originates in a study of cytomegalovirus exposure and HLA in healthy donors. As for the study in general: From donors who were HLA-typed, an early data release held 70 million to 90 million unique TCRs. General study findings and limits: HLA restriction was apparent for most CMV-associated TCR beta chains in a later analysis. Indistinguishability led to the exclusion of some V segments, TRBV6-2 and TRBV6-3 included. Productive status was seen about 90% or about 30% of the time for most TCR beta V segments in an earlier analysis.

J was trimmed by 2 bases and V by 1 base; bases with no gene match: 16. Germline loops: CDR1 SGHVS, CDR2 FQNEAQ. The CDR3 runs 20 residues. The specimen sequenced was PBMCs. The TCR comes from a human donor in good health. The V and J genes are TRBV7-8 and TRBJ1-5, with TRBD1 matching over 8 bases. The CDR3 sequence: CASSLVSGGAGKVGNQPQHF. The CDR3 DNA sequence: TGTGCCAGCAGCTTAGTTTCAGGGGGCGCTGGGAAAGTGGGCAATCAGCCCCAGCATTTT.